A selection of T cell receptor beta chains follows, all from one sample in a study of T cells expressing NK-cell markers. TCRdb reprocessed the 5' RACE reads; each CDR3 protein has one entry and no DNA is given. The specimen's table records more than 400,000 distinct CDR3 sequences. The sample was blood T cells: a sorted CD56 or NKG2C T cell subset, CD4+ or CD8+ T cells, or bulk PBMC T cells (not recorded which). All receptors derive from a woman between 18 and 70 years old in good health. Each CDR3 is given with its conserved first and last residue.

v_gene	j_gene	CDR3aa
TRBV5-1	TRBJ2-6	CASSTDRFSGANVLTF
TRBV20-1	TRBJ2-7	CSALGREGYYEQYF
TRBV14	TRBJ2-7	CASSPRQGWNEQYF
TRBV9	TRBJ2-1	CASSVTENFHNEQFF
TRBV4-3	TRBJ2-1	CASSQSHGQGPYNEQFF
TRBV10-3	TRBJ2-5	CAISGGTGIETQYF
TRBV20-1	TRBJ2-7	CSAAGTGNSYEQYF
TRBV7-9	TRBJ2-1	CASSLELAGYNEQFF
TRBV5-1	TRBJ1-2	CASSLEGNGYTF
TRBV6-5	TRBJ2-4	CASSYSHMRMRNIQYF
TRBV5-1	TRBJ2-3	CASSLAGLETDTQYF
TRBV20-1	TRBJ1-4	CSAKFYNEKLFF
TRBV12-3/TRBV12-4	TRBJ2-7	CASSLPGQITTKQYF
TRBV12-3/TRBV12-4	TRBJ2-5	CASSLALRVETQYF
TRBV7-3	TRBJ2-1	CASSQGPDNEQFF
TRBV20-1	TRBJ1-2	CSARNPGEGNYGYTF
TRBV6-1	TRBJ2-2	CASRPLGQRGNTGELFF
TRBV5-5	TRBJ1-4	CASSREPREVEKLFF
TRBV4-3	TRBJ2-1	CASAPGVSSYNEQFF
TRBV23-1	TRBJ2-1	CASSQSSKGSSEQFF
TRBV11-3	TRBJ1-1	CASSPGRGVTEAFF
TRBV6-5	TRBJ2-1	CASSYLAGAMWNEQFF
TRBV7-2	TRBJ2-1	CASSPRTSGRHEQFF
TRBV20-1	TRBJ2-3	CSVVGEVKVKGTDTQYF
TRBV5-4	TRBJ2-2	CASRTGSDVSGELFF
TRBV12-3/TRBV12-4	TRBJ2-7	CASSPNFPTQEQYF